Shown below are 28 T cell receptor beta chains from a single sample sequenced in a study of T cells in narcolepsy. The repertoire was sequenced with immunoSEQ multiplex PCR; TCRdb's copy has only in-frame clones and lacks some. The data show under 35,000 clones, around 79% seen once. The specimen was CD45RA- memory CD4+ T cells from PBMCs. These receptors all come from a human donor with narcolepsy.

The gene calls are TRBV11-2 and TRBJ2-5; 10 nucleotides agree with TRBD2. Germline V CDR1 and CDR2: SGHAT, FQNNGV. The CDR3 extends over 17 amino acids. The ends lost 4 bases at V and 5 bases at J; junction bases unmatched: 13. The CDR3 DNA follows: TGTGCCAGCAGCTCCATACGGGGAGCGGGAGGGCGGGAGACCCAGTACTTC. Residues: CASSSIRGAGGRETQYF.

The CDR3 here is CASSSGFTTEAFF. The CDR3 nucleotides read TGTGCCAGCAGTTCCGGGTTTACCACTGAAGCTTTCTTT. The rearrangement uses TRBV28 and TRBJ1-1; D gene unclear. CDR3 length: 13 residues. Germline CDR1 MDHEN, CDR2 SYDVKM. V was clipped by 4 bases and J by 4 bases, with 10 bases between them.

The chain carries TRBV11-3 and TRBJ2-3; 7 nucleotides agree with TRBD2. This CDR3 region has 18 residues. CDR1 SGHNT and CDR2 YENEEA come from the germline V gene. V shed 3 bases and J 0 bases; nucleotides not matched to a gene: 12. DNA for the CDR3: TGTGCCAGCAGCTTGGGGCGGACTAGTTACTCTAGCACAGATACGCAGTATTTT. As protein: CASSLGRTSYSSTDTQYF. The full variable domain, in which reference TRBV11-3 and TRBJ2-3 provide the parts outside the CDR3, is EAGVVQSPRYKIIEKKQPVAFWCNPISGHNTLYWYLQNLGQGPELLIRYENEEAVDDSQLPKDRFSAERLKGVDSTLKIQPAELGDSAVYLCASSLGRTSYSSTDTQYFGPGTRLTVL.

This clone appeared a single time. The gene calls are TRBV19 and TRBJ1-2; D gene uncertain. This CDR3 is built from 17 residues. Trimming left V 5 bases short and J 4 bases short, with 23 bases between. Germline CDR1 LNHDA, CDR2 SQIVND (reference sequence). CDR3 sequence: CASSWRLRSGSSYGYTF. The CDR3 DNA follows: TGTGCCAGTAGTTGGAGGCTTCGGTCTGGCTCGAGCTATGGCTACACCTTC.

The chain is built from TRBV5-1 and TRBJ2-2; D may be TRBD2 (6 bases). This CDR3 is 16 amino acids long. Germline loops: CDR1 SGHRS, CDR2 YFSETQ. V was shortened by 4 bases and J by 4 bases, with 17 bases between the two germline ends. CDR3 sequence: CASSPSGGVGTGELFF. CDR3 bases: TGCGCCAGCAGCCCTTCCGGGGGAGTGGGCACCGGGGAGCTGTTTTTT.

This rearrangement joins TRBV28 to TRBJ2-3, with D hard to call. Germline values: CDR1 MDHEN, CDR2 SYDVKM. This CDR3 spans 12 amino acids. V dropped 6 bases and J dropped 2 bases, with 6 bases sitting between them. CDR3 sequence: CASSTPTDTQYF. The CDR3 DNA is TGTGCCAGCAGCACCCCCACAGATACGCAGTATTTT.

This chain links TRBV11-3 with TRBJ2-1; D is uncertain. The CDR3 is 15 residues long. The V gene lost 4 bases and the J gene lost 0 bases, with 10 bases spanning the gap. From germline, CDR1 is SGHNT and CDR2 YENEEA. The CDR3 protein is CASSSSPSSYNEQFF. In nucleotides, the CDR3 is TGTGCCAGCAGCTCGAGCCCTTCCTCCTACAATGAGCAGTTCTTC.

V and J are TRBV5-1 and TRBJ2-1; no firm D call. The CDR3 is 14 residues long. Trimming took 0 bases from V and 6 from J, leaving 10 bases between them. Germline values: CDR1 SGHRS, CDR2 YFSETQ. The CDR3 sequence: CASSLGPQGNEQFF. CDR3 nucleotides: TGCGCCAGCAGCTTGGGCCCCCAAGGCAATGAGCAGTTCTTC.

The J gene is TRBJ2-7, the V gene TRBV9; D is perhaps TRBD1 or TRBD2 (5 bases each). The CDR3 has 14 residues. Looked up from germline, CDR1 is SGDLS and CDR2 is YYNGEE. V lost 0 bases and J lost 3, with 10 bases in between. CDR3 protein: CASSVGGTLYEQYF. The CDR3 coding sequence is TGTGCCAGCAGCGTAGGAGGGACCCTCTACGAGCAGTACTTC.

The V call is TRBV28, the J call TRBJ1-2; a weak D match, TRBD1 (6 bases). The CDR3 covers 14 residues. The germline CDR1 and CDR2 sequences are MDHEN and SYDVKM. V lost 3 bases to trimming and J lost 5 bases, with 13 bases between them. For the CDR3, the DNA is TGTGCCAGCAGTTTGTTTCAGGGGTGGTATGGCTACACCTTC. Amino acids: CASSLFQGWYGYTF.

The V gene is TRBV7-9, the J gene TRBJ1-1; D perhaps matches TRBD1 (6 bases). Germline values: CDR1 SEHNR, CDR2 FQNEAQ (reference sequence). The length of the CDR3 is 14 residues. Trimming took 5 bases from V and 6 from J, leaving 16 bases between them. CDR3 sequence reads: CASSVQGRTAEAFF. CDR3 DNA: TGTGCCAGCAGCGTACAGGGAAGGACCGCTGAAGCTTTCTTT.

CDR3 nucleotides: TGTGCCAGCAGTCCACGTGGGGCGGGAGGGGTTGTTGAGCAGTTCTTC. Protein product: CASSPRGAGGVVEQFF. The rearrangement links TRBV27 to TRBJ2-1, with 9 bases that match TRBD2. With V trimmed by 5 bases and J by 9 bases, 14 bases remained unmatched. The CDR3 is made up of 16 amino acids. Germline loops: CDR1 MNHEY, CDR2 SMNVEV (reference sequence).

CDR3 DNA: TGTGCCAGCAGCTTAACTTCCGCGTGGAGCGTCCGATTATCCTACGAGCAGTACTTC. Amino acid sequence: CASSLTSAWSVRLSYEQYF. The genes are TRBV7-2 and TRBJ2-7, with D unresolved. V lost 2 bases, J lost 1 base, and 24 bases lay in between. Germline values: CDR1 SGHTA, CDR2 FQGNSA. This CDR3 comprises 19 residues.

This clone has just one count. The chain is built from TRBV19 and TRBJ2-7; D is unclear. Germline assignment: CDR1 LNHDA and CDR2 SQIVND (reference sequence). The V end was cut by 10 bases, the J end by 4 bases, with 17 bases between. This CDR3 has 13 amino acids. Here the CDR3 DNA reads TGTGCCACCACCGTCCGAAGCTTATACGAGCAGTACTTC. The encoded protein is CATTVRSLYEQYF.

The genes are TRBV7-3 and TRBJ2-2; D is unclear. The germline V gene has CDR1 SGHTA and CDR2 FQGTGA. V shed 4 bases and J shed 7 bases, with 7 bases lying between them. This CDR3 has 12 amino acids. The CDR3 nucleotides read TGTGCCAGCAGCTCAGCAATCGGGGAGCTGTTTTTT. Protein sequence: CASSSAIGELFF.

The V call is TRBV5-6, the J call TRBJ2-1; perhaps TRBD1 as D (7 bases). The CDR3 totals 16 residues. CDR1 is SGHDT and CDR2 is YYEEEE in the germline V gene. Trimming pared 3 bases from V and 7 bases from J, leaving 20 bases between. CDR3 DNA sequence: TGTGCCAGCAGCTCAAACCCTGCAGGGGGGTTGAATGAGCAGTTCTTC. Its protein is CASSSNPAGGLNEQFF. The variable domain in full, completed from reference TRBV5-6 and TRBJ2-1, reads DAGVTQSPTHLIKTRGQQVTLRCSPKSGHDTVSWYQQALGQGPQFIFQYYEEEERQRGNFPDRFSGHQFPNYSSELNVNALLLGDSALYLCASSSNPAGGLNEQFFGPGTRLTVL.

The V and J genes are TRBV15 and TRBJ2-1, with D perhaps TRBD2 (5 bases). The germline V gene encodes CDR1 LNHNV and CDR2 YYDKDF (reference sequence). This CDR3 comprises 13 residues. V shed 0 bases and J shed 14 bases, with 14 bases lying between them. CDR3 amino acids: CATSRDQQAAEFF. CDR3 DNA sequence: TGTGCCACCAGCAGAGACCAACAAGCGGCAGAGTTCTTC.

This chain connects TRBV2 to TRBJ1-5; 9 bases are a match to TRBD1. Losses at the gene ends were 7 bases for V and 5 bases for J; bases not matched to a gene: 6. The CDR3 runs 14 residues. In germline, CDR1 is SNHLY, CDR2 FYNNEI. CDR3 in DNA: TGTGCCAGCAATCAGGGACAGGGCGATCAGCCCCAGCATTTT. Encoded protein: CASNQGQGDQPQHF.

J is TRBJ1-3 and V is TRBV11-2; TRBD1 is a possible D gene (6 bases). The CDR3 runs to 16 residues. The V gene's germline CDR1 is SGHAT and CDR2 FQNNGV. Deletions cut 2 bases from V and 4 bases from J, with 15 bases between. In DNA, the CDR3 is TGTGCCAGCAGCTTAAGGGGGGATCGCTCCGGAAACACCATATATTTT. Its protein product is CASSLRGDRSGNTIYF.

This clone came up a few times. The rearrangement joins TRBV6-4 to TRBJ1-3; D gene ambiguous. The V end lost 7 bases, the J end lost 4 bases, and 8 bases lay between the germline ends. The CDR3 covers 12 residues. CDR1 and CDR2 from the germline V gene are MRHNA and SNTAGT. CDR3 in amino acids: CASTVRGNTIYF. The CDR3 coding sequence is TGTGCCAGCACCGTAAGAGGAAACACCATATATTTT.

V gene TRBV19 combines with J gene TRBJ2-1, with D possibly TRBD1 on 5 matching bases. The CDR3 length is 15 residues. The ends were cut back, 6 bases at V and 2 bases at J, with 14 bases in the middle. From germline, CDR1 is LNHDA and CDR2 SQIVND (reference sequence). CDR3 protein: CASRVDRSPYNEQFF. The CDR3 DNA reads TGTGCCAGTAGGGTCGACAGAAGCCCCTACAATGAGCAGTTCTTC. Full variable domain (outside the CDR3, taken from reference TRBV19 and TRBJ2-1): DGGITQSPKYLFRKEGQNVTLSCEQNLNHDAMYWYRQDPGQGLRLIYYSQIVNDFQKGDIAEGYSVSREKKESFPLTVTSAQKNPTAFYLCASRVDRSPYNEQFFGPGTRLTVL.

CDR3 bases: TGTGCCAGCTCCCATAAGGGACAGCGCAATGAGCAGTTCTTC. Translating gives CASSHKGQRNEQFF. The chain combines TRBV5-8 with TRBJ2-1; 7 bases fit TRBD1. V shed 7 bases and J 6 bases; nucleotides not matched to a gene: 10. CDR1 and CDR2 from the germline V gene are SGHTS and YDEGEE. CDR3 size: 14 residues.

Only a few counts were recorded for this clone. The chain recombines TRBV28 with TRBJ1-5; D is ambiguous. The CDR3 has 12 residues. Germline CDR1 is MDHEN and CDR2 is SYDVKM. V was cut by 3 bases and J by 11 bases, with 11 bases left in between. The CDR3 DNA is TGTGCCAGCAGTTTTACGAGAGATGCCCAGCATTTT. It specifies CASSFTRDAQHF.

This clone was recorded a few times. This rearrangement joins TRBV28 to TRBJ2-7; 10 nucleotides line up with TRBD2. This CDR3 region has 14 residues. Per the germline V gene, CDR1 is MDHEN and CDR2 is SYDVKM. J was trimmed by 3 bases and V by 5 bases; bases with no gene match: 4. As DNA, the CDR3 is TGTGCCAGCAGTGGGGGACTAGCGATCTACGAGCAGTACTTC. Its protein product is CASSGGLAIYEQYF.

V and J are TRBV6-4 and TRBJ2-2, with 12 bases fitting TRBD2. Losses at the gene ends were 5 bases for V and 5 bases for J; bases not matched to a gene: 3. Germline CDR1 and CDR2: MRHNA and SNTAGT. This CDR3 has 15 amino acids. CDR3 sequence: CASSPLAGGTGELFF. DNA of the CDR3: TGTGCCAGCAGTCCACTAGCGGGAGGTACCGGGGAGCTGTTTTTT.

The V and J genes are TRBV9 and TRBJ2-7; the D gene is possibly TRBD2 (6 bases). This CDR3 has 16 residues. Trimming removed 2 bases from V and 0 bases from J, with 15 bases in between. CDR1 and CDR2 (germline): SGDLS, YYNGEE. The CDR3 nucleotides read TGTGCCAGCAGCGTGGGCCCCGCGGGAAGCTCCTACGAGCAGTACTTC. It yields the protein CASSVGPAGSSYEQYF. The full variable domain, with the rest looked up from reference TRBV9 and TRBJ2-7, is DSGVTQTPKHLITATGQRVTLRCSPRSGDLSVYWYQQSLDQGLQFLIQYYNGEERAKGNILERFSAQQFPDLHSELNLSSLELGDSALYFCASSVGPAGSSYEQYFGPGTRLTVT.

The count of this clone is one. This chain joins TRBV4-1 and TRBJ2-5; tentatively, D is TRBD1 (6 bases). This CDR3 is 15 amino acids long. V was cut by 5 bases and J by 1 base, with 14 bases left in between. From germline, CDR1 is MGHRA and CDR2 YSYEKL. CDR3: CASSVTGTLQETQYF. CDR3 DNA: TGCGCCAGCAGCGTCACAGGGACCCTCCAAGAGACCCAGTACTTC.

As concerns this clone: A junction boundary mismatches the germline segment, possibly from a read error. This chain links TRBV7-7 with TRBJ2-7; possibly TRBD2 for D (6 bases). In germline, CDR1 is SSHAT, CDR2 FNYEAQ (reference sequence). This CDR3 is built from 15 residues. In nucleotides, the CDR3 is TGTGCTAGCAGCTTAGTCGGGCGGGGAGGAGACGAGCAGTACTTC. It codes for CASSLVGRGGDEQYF.